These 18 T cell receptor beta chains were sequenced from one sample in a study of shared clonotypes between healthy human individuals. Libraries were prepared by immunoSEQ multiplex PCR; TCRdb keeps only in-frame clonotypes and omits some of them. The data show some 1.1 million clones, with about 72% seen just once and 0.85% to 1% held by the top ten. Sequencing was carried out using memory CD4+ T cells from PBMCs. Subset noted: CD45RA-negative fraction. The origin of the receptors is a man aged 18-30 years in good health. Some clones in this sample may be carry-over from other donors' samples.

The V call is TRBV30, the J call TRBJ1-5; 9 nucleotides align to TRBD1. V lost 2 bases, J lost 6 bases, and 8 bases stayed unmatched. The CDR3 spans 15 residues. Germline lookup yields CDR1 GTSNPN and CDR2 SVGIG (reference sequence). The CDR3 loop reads CAWSPTGTGSQPQHF. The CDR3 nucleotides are TGTGCCTGGAGTCCGACCGGGACAGGGAGTCAGCCCCAGCATTTT.

The CDR3 loop reads CASSLRLNNEQFF. The CDR3 bases are TGCGCCAGCAGCTTGCGTTTGAACAATGAGCAGTTCTTC. This sequence joins TRBV5-1 and TRBJ2-1; D remains ambiguous. Per germline, CDR1 SGHRS and CDR2 YFSETQ. Trimming cost V 1 base and J 5 bases, with 7 bases left between them. The CDR3 sequence is 13 residues long.

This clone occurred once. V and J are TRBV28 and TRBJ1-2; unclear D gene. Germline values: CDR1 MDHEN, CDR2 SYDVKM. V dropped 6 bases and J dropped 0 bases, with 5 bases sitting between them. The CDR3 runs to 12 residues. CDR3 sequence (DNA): TGTGCCAGCAGGGTAGCTAACTATGGCTACACCTTC. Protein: CASRVANYGYTF.

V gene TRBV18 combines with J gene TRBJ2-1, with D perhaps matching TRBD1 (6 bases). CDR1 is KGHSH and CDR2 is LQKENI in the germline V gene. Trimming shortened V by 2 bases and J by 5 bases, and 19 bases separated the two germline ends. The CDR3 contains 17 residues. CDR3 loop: CASSPGFGRQADNEQFF. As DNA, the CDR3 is TGTGCCAGCTCACCAGGGTTCGGTCGACAGGCCGACAATGAGCAGTTCTTC.

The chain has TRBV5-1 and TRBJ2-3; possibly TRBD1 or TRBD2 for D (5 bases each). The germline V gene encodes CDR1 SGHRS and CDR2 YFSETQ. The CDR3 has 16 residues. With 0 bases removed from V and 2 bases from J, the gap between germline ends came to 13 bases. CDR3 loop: CASSLGYGTDTDTQYF. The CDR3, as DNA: TGCGCCAGCAGCTTGGGGTACGGGACGGACACAGATACGCAGTATTTT.

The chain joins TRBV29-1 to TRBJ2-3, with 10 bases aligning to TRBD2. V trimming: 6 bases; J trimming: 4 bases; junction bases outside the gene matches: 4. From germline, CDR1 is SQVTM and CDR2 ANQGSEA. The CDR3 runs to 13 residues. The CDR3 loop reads CSVGTSVPDTQYF. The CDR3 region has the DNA TGCAGCGTCGGGACTAGCGTACCAGATACGCAGTATTTT.

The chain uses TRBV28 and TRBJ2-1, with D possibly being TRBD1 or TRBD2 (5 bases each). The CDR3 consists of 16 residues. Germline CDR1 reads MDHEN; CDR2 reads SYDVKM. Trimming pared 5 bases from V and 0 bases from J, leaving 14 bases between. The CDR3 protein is CASSGRDGRSYNEQFF. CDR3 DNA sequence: TGTGCCAGCAGTGGCCGGGACGGCCGCTCCTACAATGAGCAGTTCTTC.

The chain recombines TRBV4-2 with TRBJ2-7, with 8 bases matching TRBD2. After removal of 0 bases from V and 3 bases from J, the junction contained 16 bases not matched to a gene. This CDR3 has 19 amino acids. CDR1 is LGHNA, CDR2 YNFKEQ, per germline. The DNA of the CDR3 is TGTGCCAGCAGCCAAGAGCCCCACCCGAGCGGGAGAAGGTACTACGAGCAGTACTTC. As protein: CASSQEPHPSGRRYYEQYF.

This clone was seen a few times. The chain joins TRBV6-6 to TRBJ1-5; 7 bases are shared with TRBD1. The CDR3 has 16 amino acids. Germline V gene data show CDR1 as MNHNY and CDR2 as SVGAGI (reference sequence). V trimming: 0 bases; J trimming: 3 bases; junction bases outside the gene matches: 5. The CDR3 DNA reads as TGTGCCAGCAGTTACTCCAACAGGGGTAACAATCAGCCCCAGCATTTT. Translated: CASSYSNRGNNQPQHF.

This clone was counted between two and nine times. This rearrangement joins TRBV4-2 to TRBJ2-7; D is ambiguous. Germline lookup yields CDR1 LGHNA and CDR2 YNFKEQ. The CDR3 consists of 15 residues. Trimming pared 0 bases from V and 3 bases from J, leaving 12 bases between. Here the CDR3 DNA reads TGTGCCAGCAGCCAAGATCGGAACCAGCTCTACGAGCAGTACTTC. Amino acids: CASSQDRNQLYEQYF.

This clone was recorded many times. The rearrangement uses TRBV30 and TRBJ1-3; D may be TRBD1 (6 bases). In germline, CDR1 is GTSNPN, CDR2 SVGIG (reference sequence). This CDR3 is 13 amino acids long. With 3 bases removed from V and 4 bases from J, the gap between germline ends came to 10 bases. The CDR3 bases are TGTGCCTGGAGCTACAGGGTGGGAAACACCATATATTTT. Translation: CAWSYRVGNTIYF.

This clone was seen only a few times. CDR3: CASSHSGHEQYF. CDR3 bases: TGCGCCAGCAGTCACTCGGGGCACGAGCAGTACTTC. V and J are TRBV23-1 and TRBJ2-7, with D perhaps given as TRBD1 or TRBD2 (5 bases each). TRBV23-1 carries the ORF label, with uncertain function. With 3 bases removed from V and 5 bases from J, the gap between germline ends came to 8 bases. This CDR3 spans 12 amino acids.

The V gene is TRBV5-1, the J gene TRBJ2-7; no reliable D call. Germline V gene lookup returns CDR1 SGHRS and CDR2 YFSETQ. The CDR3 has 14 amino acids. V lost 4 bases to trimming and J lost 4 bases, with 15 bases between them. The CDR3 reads CASSPGQVPYEQYF. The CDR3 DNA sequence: TGCGCCAGCAGCCCGGGCCAGGTCCCGTACGAGCAGTACTTC.

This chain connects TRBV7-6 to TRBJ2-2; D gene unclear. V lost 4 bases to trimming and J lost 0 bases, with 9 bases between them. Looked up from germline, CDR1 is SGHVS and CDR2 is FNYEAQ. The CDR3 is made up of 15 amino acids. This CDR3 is CASSSTPTNTGELFF. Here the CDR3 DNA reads TGTGCCAGCAGCTCGACCCCCACGAACACCGGGGAGCTGTTTTTT.

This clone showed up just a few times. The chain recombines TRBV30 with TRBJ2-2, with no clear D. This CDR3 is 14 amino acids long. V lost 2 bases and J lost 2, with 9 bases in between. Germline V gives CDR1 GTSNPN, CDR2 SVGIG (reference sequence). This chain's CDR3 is CAWSSPANTGELFF. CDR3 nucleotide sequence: TGTGCCTGGAGTTCGCCCGCTAACACCGGGGAGCTGTTTTTT. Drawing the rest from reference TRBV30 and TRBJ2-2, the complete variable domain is SQTIHQWPATLVQPVGSPLSLECTVEGTSNPNLYWYRQAAGRGLQLLFYSVGIGQISSEVPQNLSASRPQDRQFILSSKKLLLSDSGFYLCAWSSPANTGELFFGEGSRLTVL.

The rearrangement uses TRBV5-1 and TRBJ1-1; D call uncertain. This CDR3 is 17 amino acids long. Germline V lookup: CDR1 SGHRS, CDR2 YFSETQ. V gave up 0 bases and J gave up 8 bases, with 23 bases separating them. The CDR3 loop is CASSLAGVGVGALEAFF. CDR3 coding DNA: TGCGCCAGCAGCTTGGCCGGGGTTGGGGTCGGCGCGCTCGAAGCTTTCTTT.

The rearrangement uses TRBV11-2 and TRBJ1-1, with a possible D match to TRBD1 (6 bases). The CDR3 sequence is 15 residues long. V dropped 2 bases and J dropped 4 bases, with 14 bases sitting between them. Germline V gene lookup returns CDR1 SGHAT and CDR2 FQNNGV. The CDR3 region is CASSLMGGRSTEAFF. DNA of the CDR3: TGTGCCAGCAGCTTAATGGGGGGCAGGAGCACTGAAGCTTTCTTT.

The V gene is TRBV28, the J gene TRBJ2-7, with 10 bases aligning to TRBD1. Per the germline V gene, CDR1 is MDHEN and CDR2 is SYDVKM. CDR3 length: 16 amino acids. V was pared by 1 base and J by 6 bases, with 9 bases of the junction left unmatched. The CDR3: CASSLFGGTGEVEQYF. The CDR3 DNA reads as TGTGCCAGCAGTTTATTTGGGGGGACAGGGGAGGTCGAGCAGTACTTC.